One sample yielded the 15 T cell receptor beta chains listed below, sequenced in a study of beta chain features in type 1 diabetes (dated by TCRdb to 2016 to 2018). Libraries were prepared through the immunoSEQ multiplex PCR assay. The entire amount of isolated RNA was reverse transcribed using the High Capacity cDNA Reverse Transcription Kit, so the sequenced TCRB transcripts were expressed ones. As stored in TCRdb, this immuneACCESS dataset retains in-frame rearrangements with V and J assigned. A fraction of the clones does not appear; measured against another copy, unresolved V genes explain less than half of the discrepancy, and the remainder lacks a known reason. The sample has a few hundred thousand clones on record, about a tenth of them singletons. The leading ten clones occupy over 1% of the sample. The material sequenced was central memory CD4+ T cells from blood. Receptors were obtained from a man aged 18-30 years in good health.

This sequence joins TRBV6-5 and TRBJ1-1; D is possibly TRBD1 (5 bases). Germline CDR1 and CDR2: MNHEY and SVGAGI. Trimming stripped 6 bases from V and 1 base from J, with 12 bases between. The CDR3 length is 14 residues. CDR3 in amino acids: CASRQGTANTEAFF. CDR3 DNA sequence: TGTGCCAGCAGGCAAGGGACGGCGAACACTGAAGCTTTCTTT.

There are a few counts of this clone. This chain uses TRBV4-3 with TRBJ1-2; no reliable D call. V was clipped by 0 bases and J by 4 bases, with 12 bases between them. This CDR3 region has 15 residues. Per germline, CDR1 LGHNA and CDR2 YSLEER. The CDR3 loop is CASSQDGGKSYGYTF. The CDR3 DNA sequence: TGCGCCAGCAGCCAAGATGGAGGGAAGTCCTATGGCTACACCTTC.

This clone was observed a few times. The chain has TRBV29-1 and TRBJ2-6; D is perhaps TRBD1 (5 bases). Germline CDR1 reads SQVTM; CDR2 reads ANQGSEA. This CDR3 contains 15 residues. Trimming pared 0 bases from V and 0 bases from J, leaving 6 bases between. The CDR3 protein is CSVEDTGSGANVLTF. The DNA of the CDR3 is TGCAGCGTTGAAGATACAGGCTCTGGGGCCAACGTCCTGACTTTC.

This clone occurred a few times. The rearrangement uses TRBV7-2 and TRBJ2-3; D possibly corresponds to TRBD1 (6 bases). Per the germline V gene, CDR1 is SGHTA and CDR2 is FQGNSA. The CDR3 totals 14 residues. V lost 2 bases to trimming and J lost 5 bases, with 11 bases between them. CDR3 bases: TGTGCCAGCAGCTTAAACAGGGTGGGAGATACGCAGTATTTT. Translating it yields CASSLNRVGDTQYF.

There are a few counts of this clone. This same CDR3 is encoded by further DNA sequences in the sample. DNA of the CDR3: TGTGCCATCACCCCGGGGCAGGGGTATGGCTACACCTTC. Its protein is CAITPGQGYGYTF. This sequence joins TRBV10-3 and TRBJ1-2; D is perhaps TRBD1 (6 bases). Germline CDR1 and CDR2: ENHRY and SYGVKD. The CDR3 covers 13 residues. V was clipped by 7 bases and J by 5 bases, with 14 bases between them.

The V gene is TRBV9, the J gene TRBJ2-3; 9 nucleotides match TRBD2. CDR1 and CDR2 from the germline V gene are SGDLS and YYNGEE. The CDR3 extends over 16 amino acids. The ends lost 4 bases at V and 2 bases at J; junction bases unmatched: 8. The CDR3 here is CASSPIAGGSTDTQYF. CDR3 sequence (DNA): TGTGCCAGCAGCCCGATCGCGGGAGGGTCCACAGATACGCAGTATTTT.

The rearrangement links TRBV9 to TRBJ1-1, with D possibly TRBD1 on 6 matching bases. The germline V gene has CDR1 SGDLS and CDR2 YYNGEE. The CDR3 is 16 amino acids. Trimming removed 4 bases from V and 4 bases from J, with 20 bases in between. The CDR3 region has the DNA TGTGCCAGCAGCCTGGAGGGACACTCATACGGCACTGAAGCTTTCTTT. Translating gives CASSLEGHSYGTEAFF.

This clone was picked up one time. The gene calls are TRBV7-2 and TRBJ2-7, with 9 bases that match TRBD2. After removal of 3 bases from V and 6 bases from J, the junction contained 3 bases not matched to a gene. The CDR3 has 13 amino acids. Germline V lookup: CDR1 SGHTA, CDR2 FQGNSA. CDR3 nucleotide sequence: TGTGCCAGCAGCTTTCGGCGGGAGGGCGAGCAGTACTTC. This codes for CASSFRREGEQYF.

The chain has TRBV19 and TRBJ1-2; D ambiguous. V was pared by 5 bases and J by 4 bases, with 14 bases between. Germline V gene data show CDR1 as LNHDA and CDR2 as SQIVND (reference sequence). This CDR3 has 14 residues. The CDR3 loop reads CASSASTGGYGYTF. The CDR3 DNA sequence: TGTGCCAGTAGTGCCTCCACGGGAGGCTATGGCTACACCTTC.

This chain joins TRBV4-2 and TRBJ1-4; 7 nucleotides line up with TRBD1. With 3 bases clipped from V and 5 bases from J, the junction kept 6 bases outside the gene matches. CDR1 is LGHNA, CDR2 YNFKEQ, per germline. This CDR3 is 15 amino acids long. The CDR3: CASSHPGQSNEKLFF. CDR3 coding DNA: TGTGCCAGCAGCCATCCGGGACAGAGCAATGAAAAACTGTTTTTT.

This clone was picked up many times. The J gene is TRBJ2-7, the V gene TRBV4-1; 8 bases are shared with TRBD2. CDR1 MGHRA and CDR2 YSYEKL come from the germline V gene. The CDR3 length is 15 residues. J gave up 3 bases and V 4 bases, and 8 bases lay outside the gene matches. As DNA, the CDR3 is TGCGCCAGCAGCCGGTTAGGGCGGGGGGACTACGAGCAGTACTTC. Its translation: CASSRLGRGDYEQYF.

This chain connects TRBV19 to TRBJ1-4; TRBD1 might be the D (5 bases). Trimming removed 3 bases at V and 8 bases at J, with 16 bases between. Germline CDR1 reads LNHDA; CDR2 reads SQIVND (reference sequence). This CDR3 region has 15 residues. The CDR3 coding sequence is TGTGCCAGTAGTATTGGTGGGACCACCGGGGAAAAACTGTTTTTT. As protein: CASSIGGTTGEKLFF.

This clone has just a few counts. DNA of the CDR3: TGTGCCACCGCGGTTATACTAGAGACCCAGTACTTC. Its protein product is CATAVILETQYF. The V call is TRBV6-5, the J call TRBJ2-5; no definite D call. The CDR3 has 12 amino acids. The germline gives CDR1 MNHEY, CDR2 SVGAGI. The germline V and J ends were trimmed by 10 bases and 4 bases, with 13 bases remaining between them.

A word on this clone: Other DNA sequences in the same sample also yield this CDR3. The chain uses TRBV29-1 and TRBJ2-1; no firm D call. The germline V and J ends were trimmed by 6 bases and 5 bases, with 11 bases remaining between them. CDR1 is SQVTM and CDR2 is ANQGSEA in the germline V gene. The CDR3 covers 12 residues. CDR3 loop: CSVDRLDNEQFF. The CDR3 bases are TGCAGCGTGGACCGACTGGACAATGAGCAGTTCTTC.

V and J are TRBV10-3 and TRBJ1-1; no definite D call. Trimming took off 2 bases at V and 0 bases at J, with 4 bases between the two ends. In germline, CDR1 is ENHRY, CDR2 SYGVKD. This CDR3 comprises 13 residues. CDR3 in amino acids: CAISETVNTEAFF. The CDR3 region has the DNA TGTGCCATCAGTGAGACAGTGAACACTGAAGCTTTCTTT.